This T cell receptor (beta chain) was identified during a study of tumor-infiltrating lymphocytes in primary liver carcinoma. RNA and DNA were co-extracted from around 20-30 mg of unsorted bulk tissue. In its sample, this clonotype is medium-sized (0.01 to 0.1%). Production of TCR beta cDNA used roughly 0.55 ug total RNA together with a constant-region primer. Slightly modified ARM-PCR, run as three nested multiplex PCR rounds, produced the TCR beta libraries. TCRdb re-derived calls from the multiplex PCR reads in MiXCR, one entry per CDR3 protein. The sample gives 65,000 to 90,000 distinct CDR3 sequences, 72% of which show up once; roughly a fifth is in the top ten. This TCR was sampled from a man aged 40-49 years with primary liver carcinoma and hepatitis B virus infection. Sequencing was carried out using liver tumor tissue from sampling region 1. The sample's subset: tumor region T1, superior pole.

CDR3 DNA sequence: TGCAGTGCTAGAGGGACAGGGGGGACAGATACGCAGTATTTT. Protein sequence: CSARGTGGTDTQYF. The chain uses TRBV20-1 and TRBJ2-3; TRBD1 matches at 10 bases. V lost 1 base, J lost 3 bases, and 1 base stayed unmatched. The CDR3 has 14 residues. Germline V lookup: CDR1 DFQATT, CDR2 SNEGSKA (reference sequence).